This T cell receptor beta chain was sequenced for a study of cytomegalovirus exposure and HLA in healthy donors. Study-level findings and limits: In a later analysis, an Asian-associated ancestry cluster reportedly showed fewer N-insertions than the roughly 690-donor mean.

This PCR relied on a set of 60 Vbeta primers and 13 Jbeta primers. The method was immunoSEQ multiplex PCR; TCRdb's version includes in-frame clones alone and lacks a portion of them. The table has about 140,000 clones, roughly 82% seen once. Notes on this clone: Its antigen is as yet unknown.

The CDR3 runs to 14 residues. Germline loops: CDR1 SNHLY, CDR2 FYNNEI. V lost 3 bases and J lost 1, with 8 bases in between. Likely unrecorded immune exposures existed in these nominally healthy donors. The TCR sequence derives from a man aged 25 to 45 in good health and CMV-seronegative. The specimen sequenced was PBMCs. V is TRBV2 and J is TRBJ2-3, with D possibly being TRBD1 (6 bases). CDR3 residues: CASSDEGGTDTQYF. The CDR3 DNA reads TGTGCCAGCAGTGACGAGGGGGGCACAGATACGCAGTATTTT.